These 20 T cell receptor beta chains were sequenced from one sample in a study of blood T cells in healthy people across ages. Alongside a J-beta primer mix, a sample-barcoded 5' primer served in a second PCR lasting roughly 6 to 12 cycles. Using its own MiXCR run on the 5' RACE reads, TCRdb lists one record per CDR3 protein. The sample contains 870,000 or so distinct CDR3 sequences, more than 25% of which appear only once. The sample was blood. The receptors originated from a woman of 80 years or more in good health.

At least ten counts were recorded for this clonotype. The chain carries TRBV12-3 or TRBV12-4 and TRBJ2-1; D might be TRBD1 or TRBD2, each matching 6 bases. CDR3 length: 15 residues. V lost 1 base and J 5 bases, leaving 12 bases between the germline ends. CDR3 residues: CASSLGGAQDNEQFF. CDR3 coding DNA: TGTGCCAGCAGTTTAGGGGGGGCCCAGGACAATGAGCAGTTCTTC.

This clonotype was detected a few times. The chain joins TRBV20-1 to TRBJ1-1; perhaps TRBD1 as D (6 bases). The CDR3 runs 12 residues. CDR1 is DFQATT, CDR2 SNEGSKA, per germline (reference sequence). Trimming left V 5 bases short and J 5 bases short, with 12 bases between. The DNA for the CDR3 is TGCAGTGCTTCCAGGGGCGGAACTGAAGCTTTCTTT. Amino acids: CSASRGGTEAFF.

Concerning this clonotype: This may be a read error: a much more frequent sequence differs by one nucleotide. The V and J genes are TRBV12-3 or TRBV12-4 and TRBJ2-1, with D perhaps matching TRBD2 (7 bases). V was trimmed by 6 bases and J by 9 bases, leaving 21 bases between them. This CDR3 has 15 amino acids. Written as DNA, the CDR3 is TGTGCCAGCAGAGCAGGTGCGGGGGCGCGGGGTGAGCAGTTCTTC. Its translation: CASRAGAGARGEQFF.

This clonotype has a handful of counts. A read error may explain this, as a much larger clone is one base away. V and J are TRBV24-1 and TRBJ2-1, with 9 bases that match TRBD2. The CDR3 runs to 16 residues. CDR1 is KGHDR, CDR2 SFDVKD, per germline. J lost 10 bases, V lost 1 base, and 10 bases had no gene match. CDR3 loop: CATSDFSGGGAYEQFF. DNA of the CDR3: TGTGCCACCAGTGATTTTTCCGGCGGGGGGGCGTACGAGCAGTTCTTC.

In the case of this clonotype: Being one base from a much bigger clone, this may be a read error. The CDR3 does not end in the conserved phenylalanine or tryptophan, so this is likely a read error. V is TRBV20-1 and J is TRBJ2-3; 15 bases align to TRBD2. V gave up 4 bases and J gave up 5 bases; unmatched junction bases: 4. The CDR3 totals 15 residues. Germline assignment: CDR1 DFQATT and CDR2 SNEGSKA (reference sequence). For the CDR3, the DNA is TGCAGTGCTACCGGACTAGCGGGGGGGAGAGATACGCAGTATGTT. It yields the protein CSATGLAGGRDTQYV.

Many counts were recorded for this clonotype. The chain is built from TRBV6-2 or TRBV6-3 and TRBJ2-1; D may match TRBD1 or TRBD2 (6 bases each). Germline V gives CDR1 MNHEY, CDR2 SVGEGT. V was pared by 7 bases and J by 2 bases, with 18 bases between. This CDR3 contains 16 residues. In nucleotides, the CDR3 is TGTGCCAGCACCGATCCCGGAGGGGGGACCTACAATGAGCAGTTCTTC. This encodes CASTDPGGGTYNEQFF.

The table lists this clonotype with many counts. The chain employs TRBV5-1 and TRBJ2-3; D is unclear. V was trimmed by 1 base and J by 0 bases, leaving 9 bases between them. The CDR3 consists of 15 residues. From germline, CDR1 is SGHRS and CDR2 YFSETQ. CDR3 region: CASSLLGRSTDTQYF. The CDR3 DNA sequence: TGCGCCAGCAGCTTGCTGGGAAGGAGCACAGATACGCAGTATTTT.

This sequence joins TRBV12-3 or TRBV12-4 and TRBJ2-7; 8 bases fit TRBD1. Trimming at V came to 2 bases and at J to 4 bases, leaving 13 bases not matched to a gene. This CDR3 comprises 17 residues. The CDR3 sequence: CASSLRGAGGVQYEQYF. The CDR3 coding sequence is TGTGCCAGCAGTTTAAGGGGGGCAGGGGGCGTTCAATACGAGCAGTACTTC.

This clonotype was detected many times. The V call is TRBV2, the J call TRBJ2-4; perhaps TRBD2 as D (5 bases). Germline loops: CDR1 SNHLY, CDR2 FYNNEI. The V end was cut by 4 bases, the J end by 2 bases, with 12 bases between. The CDR3 runs 15 residues. DNA of the CDR3: TGTGCCAGCAGTGTCATAGCGTCGACCAAAAACATTCAGTACTTC. Translating gives CASSVIASTKNIQYF.

Regarding this clonotype: A much larger clone differs by one base, so this may be a read error. The gene calls are TRBV10-3 and TRBJ2-5, with 7 nucleotides matching TRBD1. The V gene end was trimmed by 6 bases and the J gene end by 11 bases; junction bases not matched to a gene: 12. Germline values: CDR1 ENHRY, CDR2 SYGVKD. The CDR3 consists of 13 residues. DNA for the CDR3: TGTGCCATCAGGGACACAGGGGTTCATGAGCAGTACTTC. Its translation: CAIRDTGVHEQYF.

This clonotype was detected only a few times. The rearrangement uses TRBV6-5 and TRBJ1-2, with D perhaps TRBD1 (6 bases). This CDR3 comprises 15 residues. V shed 5 bases and J shed 0 bases, with 13 bases lying between them. The germline V gene has CDR1 MNHEY and CDR2 SVGAGI. CDR3 protein: CASSRPTGTNYGYTF. The CDR3 DNA sequence: TGTGCCAGCAGTCGCCCGACAGGAACTAACTATGGCTACACCTTC.

At least ten counts were recorded for this clonotype. The genes are TRBV20-1 and TRBJ2-1, with D perhaps matching TRBD1 or TRBD2 (6 bases each). The germline V and J ends were trimmed by 3 bases and 7 bases, with 16 bases remaining between them. The CDR3 has 14 residues. Germline-derived CDR1 and CDR2 are DFQATT and SNEGSKA (reference sequence). Written as DNA, the CDR3 is TGCAGTGCTAGTCACGGGGGCAGGGTGAATGAGCAGTTCTTC. Translated, it gives CSASHGGRVNEQFF.

The V and J genes are TRBV6-2 or TRBV6-3 and TRBJ2-5; 8 positions agree with TRBD2. The end of the DNA is better explained by TRBJ2-7, so the J call may be wrong. CDR3 length: 13 amino acids. Germline V gene data show CDR1 as MNHEY and CDR2 as SVGEGT. For the CDR3, the DNA is TGTGCCAGCAGCCCTGGACTAGCTCGCGAGCAGTACTTC. It codes for CASSPGLAREQYF.

In this sample, this clonotype turned up a few times. The genes are TRBV29-1 and TRBJ2-2, with a weak D call TRBD1 (7 bases). Germline CDR1 is SQVTM and CDR2 is ANQGSEA. V was trimmed by 7 bases and J by 4 bases, leaving 16 bases between them. This CDR3 contains 14 residues. The CDR3 coding sequence is TGCAGCGCCGGACAGGTCGGGGGCACCGGGGAGCTGTTTTTT. The encoded protein is CSAGQVGGTGELFF.

This clonotype was counted many times. The chain is built from TRBV4-3 and TRBJ1-4; possible D gene TRBD1, 5 bases. Germline V gene sequence: CDR1 LGHNA, CDR2 YSLEER. The ends were cut back, 1 base at V and 4 bases at J, with 13 bases in the middle. The CDR3 is 16 residues long. The chain's CDR3 is CASSQGRGTGNEKLFF. CDR3 nucleotide sequence: TGCGCCAGCAGCCAAGGGCGGGGGACGGGTAATGAAAAACTGTTTTTT.

For this clonotype: A much larger clone is a single base away; this may be a read error. The rearrangement uses TRBV6-1 and TRBJ2-1; 7 bases align to TRBD1. The J call is doubtful: the DNA matches TRBJ2-7 better. This CDR3 comprises 14 residues. Germline V CDR1 and CDR2: MNHNS, SASEGT. The CDR3 region has the DNA TGTGCCAGCAGTGAGGGACAGCACTACAATGAGCAGTACTTC. Protein sequence: CASSEGQHYNEQYF.

This clonotype showed up many times. This rearrangement joins TRBV27 to TRBJ2-1, with TRBD1 identical over 9 bases. The germline gives CDR1 MNHEY, CDR2 SMNVEV (reference sequence). This CDR3 is built from 14 residues. Losses at the gene ends were 7 bases for V and 6 bases for J; bases not matched to a gene: 7. CDR3 DNA: TGTGCCAGCAAAACAGGGGGCATTTTCAATGAGCAGTTCTTC. This sequence encodes CASKTGGIFNEQFF.

This clonotype has more than one count but fewer than ten. The chain joins TRBV3-1 to TRBJ2-1, with 7 bases that match TRBD1. Germline V gene lookup returns CDR1 LGHDT and CDR2 YNNKEL (reference sequence). The CDR3 has 15 residues. Losses at the gene ends were 8 bases for V and 5 bases for J; bases not matched to a gene: 12. The DNA for the CDR3 is TGTGCCAGCCGGGCAGGGGGAGCTATCCACAATGAGCAGTTCTTC. The encoded protein is CASRAGGAIHNEQFF.

The chain is built from TRBV20-1 and TRBJ2-5, with 8 bases aligning to TRBD2. CDR3 length: 16 residues. Germline V gene sequence: CDR1 DFQATT, CDR2 SNEGSKA (reference sequence). V lost 3 bases, J lost 2 bases, and 11 bases stayed unmatched. Here the CDR3 reads CSARSGGGRGQETQYF. The CDR3 DNA reads TGCAGTGCTAGGTCTGGCGGGGGGCGGGGGCAAGAGACCCAGTACTTC.

Worth noting for this clonotype: This sequence may be a read error, since a much larger clone differs from it by one base. The rearrangement uses TRBV5-1 and TRBJ2-1, with D tentatively TRBD2 (6 bases). V lost 0 bases and J lost 7, with 14 bases in between. Germline V CDR1 and CDR2: SGHRS, YFSETQ. The CDR3 is 15 amino acids. The CDR3 loop reads CASSLDWAEGNEQFF. DNA of the CDR3: TGCGCCAGCAGCTTGGATTGGGCGGAGGGTAATGAGCAGTTCTTC.